This T cell receptor beta chain was observed in a study of T cell changes during pregnancy in multiple sclerosis. The CDR3 consists of 14 residues. V lost 0 bases to trimming and J lost 5 bases, with 10 bases between them. Per germline, CDR1 LGHNA and CDR2 YSLEER. TCRdb keeps only in-frame clones here, not all; method: immunoSEQ multiplex PCR. This sample has about 32,000 clones, with under 95% found just once. The sample in question was CD4+ T cells from peripheral blood mononuclear cells, obtained in the second trimester of pregnancy. The chain uses TRBV4-3 and TRBJ1-2, with no clear D. The TCR was taken from a female donor with multiple sclerosis, enrolled in a pregnancy study. CDR3 region: CASSQDRSVYGYTF. The CDR3 region has the DNA TGCGCCAGCAGCCAAGATCGGTCGGTGTATGGCTACACCTTC.